This record concerns one TCR beta chain sequence. Its antigen target is currently unknown. No much larger clonotype is one base removed from it; base qualities were not supplied. To demonstrate the VDJtools post-analysis software, TCR beta repertoires were profiled from the peripheral blood of over ten young patients with multiple sclerosis. The patients with multiple sclerosis were children and adolescents between about 6 and 16 years of age. These data belong to a study of post-analysis software for immune sequencing data (dated by TCRdb to between 2015 and 2016). For the wider study: Disease courses on record covered relapsing-remitting, secondary progressive and progressive-relapsing multiple sclerosis, though some patients had no subtype annotation. A subset of samples was prepared in parallel using single-end sample barcoding, then pooled and co-amplified after Illumina adapter ligation. The patient repertoires were set against eleven to twelve previously published healthy control repertoires from donors whose ages ranged from roughly 6 to 27 years. Study-wide findings and limitations: Direct clustering with F measure showed strong co-clustering of samples prepared in the same batch, prompting a batch-effect correction. The control group was slightly older than the multiple sclerosis patient group. Roughly 5 TRBV segments, including TRBV5-6, TRBV5-1 and TRBV20-1, were significantly more frequent in patients than controls. Significantly lower normalized Chao1 diversity was found in multiple sclerosis patients than in controls, suggesting substantial peripheral T-cell clonal expansion.

The protocol used for the library was PCR. For sequencing, an Illumina HiSeq 2500 was employed. To reduce PCR and sequencing biases, unique molecular identifiers were incorporated into the TCR beta cDNA libraries. Per 1 to 10 million input T cells, roughly 500,000 cDNA molecules were obtained, such that each molecule approximated one T cell. Patient libraries were prepared and sequenced with the same protocol used for the earlier healthy control dataset. Samples belonging to the same batch were prepared together, multiplexed and sequenced on a shared HiSeq lane. As for the authors' bioinformatics: MIGEC handled the raw barcoded reads, throwing out single-read molecular identifier groups before consensus assembly and CDR3 extraction. VDJtools was used for post-analysis of the clonotype tables, with diversity normalized by down-sampling every dataset to the smallest sample size. To correct batch-related cross-sample contamination, repertoire overlap clustering matched CDR3 amino acid sequences but not nucleotide sequences. Clones were called with MiXCR by TCRdb after fastp trimmed the public reads at Q25, and only in-frame beta chains were retained. Each entry merges the rows of one CDR3 protein and shows their most common DNA and genes. TCRdb, not the authors, supplied the V and J calls. For this sample the table gives around 700,000 distinct CDR3 sequences, of which roughly three fifths were detected only once. The ten most abundant clones make up approximately 10% of the sample.

The V end gives up 6 bases and the J end 5 bases, leaving 9 bases in the junction not matched to a gene. From a lookup of the germline V gene, CDR1 and CDR2 are ENHRY and SYGVKD. Including cysteine and phenylalanine, the CDR3 has 14 amino acids. CDR3 DNA only is kept here, 42 bases in frame from base 1. The chain employs TRBV10-3 and TRBJ2-7; 8 central bases correspond to TRBD1. The receptor was derived from a girl between 2 and 10 years old with multiple sclerosis. The source material was blood. CDR3 region: CAISYGQGGDEQYF. The DNA reads TGTGCCATCAGCTATGGACAGGGTGGGGACGAGCAGTACTTC.